Below, 16 T cell receptor beta chains from the same sample are listed, as sequenced in a study of blood T cell repertoires in COVID-19. TCRdb's copy holds only in-frame clones and misses some; the assay was immunoSEQ multiplex PCR. The sample holds a few hundred thousand clones, 70% to 90% seen once. Sequencing input: peripheral blood. The origin of the receptors is a man aged 18 to 35 with COVID-19, enrolled during active disease.

The CDR3 DNA sequence: TGTGCCATCAGTGACCCTGGACAGCCCACGCAGGGCTACACCTTC. Amino acid sequence: CAISDPGQPTQGYTF. This chain uses TRBV10-3 with TRBJ1-2; a possible D gene is TRBD1 (6 bases). The CDR3 length is 15 residues. V was pared by 3 bases and J by 8 bases, with 19 bases between. Germline assignment: CDR1 ENHRY and CDR2 SYGVKD.

The chain has TRBV23-1 and TRBJ1-3; D unclear. TRBV23-1 is an ORF, with its function uncertain. The CDR3 spans 14 residues. Trimming shortened V by 0 bases and J by 8 bases, and 11 bases separated the two germline ends. The CDR3 DNA sequence: TGCGCCAGCAGTCAATCGTATTCCCCGGACACCATATATTTT. Protein product: CASSQSYSPDTIYF.

This clone was detected once. A junction boundary mismatches the germline segment, possibly from a read error. CDR3 in DNA: TGTGCCAGCACCTTAGCGGGAGTCGGCGAGCAGTACTTC. It translates to CASTLAGVGEQYF. V gene TRBV7-2 combines with J gene TRBJ2-7, with 9 bases fitting TRBD2. The CDR3 sequence is 13 residues long. Germline V gene sequence: CDR1 SGHTA, CDR2 FQGNSA.

The chain combines TRBV2 with TRBJ2-5; a possible D gene is TRBD2 (5 bases). Per germline, CDR1 SNHLY and CDR2 FYNNEI. Trimming cost V 8 bases and J 4 bases, with 17 bases left between them. The CDR3 sequence is 14 residues long. The CDR3 sequence is CASSRLGRGETQYF. In DNA form, the CDR3 reads TGTGCCAGCTCCCGGCTTGGACGGGGAGAGACCCAGTACTTC.

This clone has only a few counts. This rearrangement joins TRBV5-1 to TRBJ1-2; D remains unclear. The CDR3 is 13 amino acids. Germline assignment: CDR1 SGHRS and CDR2 YFSETQ. V was pared by 0 bases and J by 1 base, with 4 bases between. CDR3: CASSLGVNYGYTF. The CDR3 DNA sequence: TGCGCCAGCAGCTTGGGAGTTAACTATGGCTACACCTTC.

The chain combines TRBV2 with TRBJ2-1, with a tentative D call TRBD2 (5 bases). V was pared by 8 bases and J by 3 bases, with 14 bases between. CDR1 SNHLY and CDR2 FYNNEI come from the germline V gene. This CDR3 comprises 14 residues. The CDR3 sequence: CASLVGEHYNEQFF. For the CDR3, the DNA is TGTGCCAGCCTAGTTGGGGAGCACTACAATGAGCAGTTCTTC. Full variable domain (missing parts from reference TRBV2 and TRBJ2-1): EPEVTQTPSHQVTQMGQEVILRCVPISNHLYFYWYRQILGQKVEFLVSFYNNEISEKSEIFDDQFSVERPDGSNFTLKIRSTKLEDSAMYFCASLVGEHYNEQFFGPGTRLTVL.

This clone has more than one count but fewer than ten. The chain is built from TRBV15 and TRBJ2-1, with 11 bases identical to TRBD2. Germline V gene sequence: CDR1 LNHNV, CDR2 YYDKDF (reference sequence). The CDR3 runs 16 residues. Germline trimming cut 5 bases from V and 2 bases from J; bases unmatched to any gene: 5. The CDR3 sequence is CATSSRLAGTYNEQFF. In nucleotides, the CDR3 is TGTGCCACCAGCTCAAGACTAGCGGGAACCTACAATGAGCAGTTCTTC.

This chain uses TRBV19 with TRBJ1-4; D possibly corresponds to TRBD1 (5 bases). Germline-derived CDR1 and CDR2 are LNHDA and SQIVND (reference sequence). CDR3 length: 13 amino acids. Trimming removed 5 bases from V and 8 bases from J, with 12 bases in between. CDR3 region: CASSRVPGEKLFF. The DNA of the CDR3 is TGTGCCAGTAGTCGTGTCCCAGGGGAAAAACTGTTTTTT.

This rearrangement joins TRBV5-6 to TRBJ2-7; D unresolved. V gave up 0 bases and J gave up 3 bases, with 10 bases separating them. Germline CDR1 SGHDT, CDR2 YYEEEE. The CDR3 runs 14 residues. In nucleotides, the CDR3 is TGTGCCAGCAGCTTGGTCAGGCATATCTACGAGCAGTACTTC. Protein: CASSLVRHIYEQYF.

This clone has just one count. The rearrangement uses TRBV7-2 and TRBJ1-1, with a tentative D call TRBD1 (6 bases). The V gene lost 8 bases and the J gene lost 9 bases, with 16 bases spanning the gap. The CDR3 contains 12 residues. The germline V gene has CDR1 SGHTA and CDR2 FQGNSA. CDR3 nucleotides: TGTGCCAGCTCACCACAGGGTTTTAAAGCTTTCTTT. It encodes CASSPQGFKAFF. Together with reference TRBV7-2 and TRBJ1-1, the CDR3 gives the full variable domain: GAGVSQSPSNKVTEKGKDVELRCDPISGHTALYWYRQSLGQGLEFLIYFQGNSAPDKSGLPSDRFSAERTGGSVSTLTIQRTQQEDSAVYLCASSPQGFKAFFGQGTRLTVV.

The CDR3 DNA sequence: TGTGCCAGCAGCTTGTCTAGCGGGGCGGCAGATACGCAGTATTTT. This encodes CASSLSSGAADTQYF. This chain links TRBV5-4 with TRBJ2-3; 9 bases fit TRBD2. V shed 1 base, J shed 4 bases, and the junction held 4 bases outside the gene matches. This CDR3 is built from 15 residues. CDR1 is SGHNT, CDR2 YYREEE, per germline (reference sequence).

The chain couples TRBV6-5 to TRBJ1-1; D not resolved. V was cut by 4 bases and J by 0 bases, with 12 bases left in between. Looked up from germline, CDR1 is MNHEY and CDR2 is SVGAGI. The CDR3 sequence is 15 residues long. The CDR3 is CASSSVQNMNTEAFF. CDR3 in DNA: TGTGCCAGCAGTTCCGTTCAGAACATGAACACTGAAGCTTTCTTT.

This sequence joins TRBV18 and TRBJ1-5, with no clear D. The CDR3 length is 13 residues. Germline V gene data show CDR1 as KGHSH and CDR2 as LQKENI. V was pared by 2 bases and J by 11 bases, with 13 bases between. CDR3 nucleotides: TGTGCCAGCTCACCAGCTGCCGGGAGTACCCAGCATTTT. Encoded protein: CASSPAAGSTQHF.

This rearrangement joins TRBV29-1 to TRBJ1-2; D not certain. This CDR3 spans 12 amino acids. V lost 3 bases to trimming and J lost 7 bases, with 12 bases between them. Germline CDR1 is SQVTM and CDR2 is ANQGSEA. CDR3 sequence reads: CSVENLLPGYTF. The CDR3 DNA is TGCAGCGTTGAGAACCTACTTCCTGGCTACACCTTC.

V is TRBV11-2 and J is TRBJ2-7; TRBD1 aligns across 8 bases. Germline CDR1 is SGHAT and CDR2 is FQNNGV. J was trimmed by 5 bases and V by 2 bases; bases with no gene match: 8. The CDR3 runs to 15 residues. CDR3 amino acids: CASSLPRQGFDEQYF. Written as DNA, the CDR3 is TGTGCCAGCAGCTTACCAAGACAGGGGTTCGACGAGCAGTACTTC.

The chain joins TRBV7-6 to TRBJ2-1; unclear D gene. The CDR3 length is 15 residues. Between the trimmed V and J ends, which lost 1 base and 2 bases, there was a span of 9 bases. Germline V CDR1 and CDR2: SGHVS, FNYEAQ. The CDR3: CASSLGLVAYNEQFF. Here the CDR3 DNA reads TGTGCCAGCAGCTTAGGGCTAGTGGCCTACAATGAGCAGTTCTTC. The whole variable domain, remainder taken from reference TRBV7-6 and TRBJ2-1, is GAGVSQSPRYKVTKRGQDVALRCDPISGHVSLYWYRQALGQGPEFLTYFNYEAQQDKSGLPNDRFSAERPEGSISTLTIQRTEQRDSAMYRCASSLGLVAYNEQFFGPGTRLTVL.